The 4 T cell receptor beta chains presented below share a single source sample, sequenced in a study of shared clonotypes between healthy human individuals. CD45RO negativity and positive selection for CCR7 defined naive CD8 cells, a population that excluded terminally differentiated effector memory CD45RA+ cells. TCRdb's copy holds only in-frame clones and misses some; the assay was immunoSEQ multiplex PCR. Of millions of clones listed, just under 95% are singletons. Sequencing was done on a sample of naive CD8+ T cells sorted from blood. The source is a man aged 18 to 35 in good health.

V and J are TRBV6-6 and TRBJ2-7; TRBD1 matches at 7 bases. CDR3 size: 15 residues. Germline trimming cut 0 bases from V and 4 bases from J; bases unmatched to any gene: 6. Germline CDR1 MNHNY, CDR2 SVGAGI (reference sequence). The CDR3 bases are TGTGCCAGCAGTTACTCGACAGGGCTGGAGTACGAGCAGTACTTC. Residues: CASSYSTGLEYEQYF.

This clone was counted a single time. The CDR3 DNA reads TGCGCCAGCAGCCCCCGACTAGCGGGAGCCCTTGTGGAGCAGTACTTC. Residues: CASSPRLAGALVEQYF. J is TRBJ2-7 and V is TRBV4-1, with 12 bases lining up with TRBD2. V trimming: 4 bases; J trimming: 7 bases; junction bases outside the gene matches: 11. CDR1 and CDR2 from the germline V gene are MGHRA and YSYEKL. CDR3 size: 16 residues.

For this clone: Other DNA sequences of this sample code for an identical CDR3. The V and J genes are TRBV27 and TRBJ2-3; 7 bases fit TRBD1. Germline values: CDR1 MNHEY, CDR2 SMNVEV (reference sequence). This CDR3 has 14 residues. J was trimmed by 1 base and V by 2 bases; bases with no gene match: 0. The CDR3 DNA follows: TGTGCCAGCAGTTTAGGGACAGGCACAGATACGCAGTATTTT. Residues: CASSLGTGTDTQYF.

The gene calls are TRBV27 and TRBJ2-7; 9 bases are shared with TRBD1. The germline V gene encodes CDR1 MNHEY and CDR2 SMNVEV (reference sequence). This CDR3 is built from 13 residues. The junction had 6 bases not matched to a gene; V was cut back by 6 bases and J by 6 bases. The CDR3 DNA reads TGTGCCAGCAGCGTAGTGGACAGGGGCGAGCAGTACTTC. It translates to CASSVVDRGEQYF.